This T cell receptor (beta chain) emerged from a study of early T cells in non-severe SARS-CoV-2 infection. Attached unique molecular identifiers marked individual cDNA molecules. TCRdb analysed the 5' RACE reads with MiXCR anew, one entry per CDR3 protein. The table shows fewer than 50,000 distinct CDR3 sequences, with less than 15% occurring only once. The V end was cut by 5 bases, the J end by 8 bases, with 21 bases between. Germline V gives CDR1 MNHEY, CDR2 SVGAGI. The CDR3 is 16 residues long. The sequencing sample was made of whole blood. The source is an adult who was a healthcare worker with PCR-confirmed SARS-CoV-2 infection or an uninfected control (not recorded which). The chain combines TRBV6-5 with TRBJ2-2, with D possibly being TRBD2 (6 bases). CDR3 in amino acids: CASSLPAGTKMGELFF. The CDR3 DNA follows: TGTGCCAGCAGTCTCCCAGCGGGTACGAAGATGGGGGAGCTGTTTTTT.